This TCR beta chain stems from a study of T cells expressing NK-cell markers. The germline gives CDR1 SGHRS, CDR2 YFSETQ. The CDR3 consists of 17 residues. TCRdb re-called the 5' RACE reads; every CDR3 protein appears as one record, without DNA. This table holds 550,000 to 600,000 distinct CDR3 sequences. The rearrangement links TRBV5-1 to TRBJ2-1; TCRdb proposes TRBD1, but this gene call is untestable without DNA. The sequence was obtained from a man younger than 30 in good health. Sequencing used blood T cells: a sorted CD56 or NKG2C T cell subset, CD4+ or CD8+ T cells, or bulk PBMC T cells (not recorded which). The CDR3 here is CASSLALGRGRGNEQFF.